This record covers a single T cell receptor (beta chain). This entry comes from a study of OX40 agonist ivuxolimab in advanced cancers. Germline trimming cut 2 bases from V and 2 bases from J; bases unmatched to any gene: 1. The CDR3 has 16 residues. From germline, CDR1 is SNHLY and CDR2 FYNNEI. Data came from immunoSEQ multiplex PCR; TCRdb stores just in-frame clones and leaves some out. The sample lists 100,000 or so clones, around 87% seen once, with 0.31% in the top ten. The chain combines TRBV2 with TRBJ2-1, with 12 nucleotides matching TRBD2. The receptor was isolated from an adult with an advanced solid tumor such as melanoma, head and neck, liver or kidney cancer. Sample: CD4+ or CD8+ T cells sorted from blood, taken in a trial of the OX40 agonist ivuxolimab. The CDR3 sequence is CASSELAGGPYNEQFF. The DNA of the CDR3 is TGTGCCAGCAGTGAACTAGCGGGGGGGCCCTACAATGAGCAGTTCTTC.